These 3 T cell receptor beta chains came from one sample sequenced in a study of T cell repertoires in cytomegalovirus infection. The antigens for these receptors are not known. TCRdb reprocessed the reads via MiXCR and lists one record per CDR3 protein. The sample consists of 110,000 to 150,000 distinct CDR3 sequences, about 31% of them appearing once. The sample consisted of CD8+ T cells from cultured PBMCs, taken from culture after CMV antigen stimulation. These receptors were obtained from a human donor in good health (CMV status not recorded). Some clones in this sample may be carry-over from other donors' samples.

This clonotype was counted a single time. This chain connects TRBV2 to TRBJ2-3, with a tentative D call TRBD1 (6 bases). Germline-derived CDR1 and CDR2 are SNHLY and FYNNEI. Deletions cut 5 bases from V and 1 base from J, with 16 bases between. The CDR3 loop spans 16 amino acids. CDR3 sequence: CASSFPGTSGTDTQYF. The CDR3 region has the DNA TGTGCCAGCAGTTTCCCCGGGACATCAGGCACAGATACGCAGTATTTT.

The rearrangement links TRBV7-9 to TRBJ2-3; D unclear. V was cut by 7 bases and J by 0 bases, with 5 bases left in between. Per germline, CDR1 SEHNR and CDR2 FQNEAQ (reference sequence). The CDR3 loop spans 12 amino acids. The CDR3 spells CASTPSTDTQYF. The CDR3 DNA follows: TGTGCCAGCACCCCCAGCACAGATACGCAGTATTTT.

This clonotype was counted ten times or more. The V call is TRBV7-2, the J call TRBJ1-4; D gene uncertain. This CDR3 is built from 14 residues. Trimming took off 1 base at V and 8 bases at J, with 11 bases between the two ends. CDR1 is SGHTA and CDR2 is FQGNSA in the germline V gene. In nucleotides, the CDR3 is TGTGCCAGCAGCTTAGTGGTGTCGGGAGAAAAACTGTTTTTT. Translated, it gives CASSLVVSGEKLFF.